The clone carrying this T cell receptor beta chain was recorded once. The antigen is not known. This table comes from immunoSEQ multiplex PCR, and its TCRdb copy is limited to in-frame clones, with some not included. This table holds around 33,000 clones, roughly 80% found once. CDR1 and CDR2 (germline): LNHDA, SQIVND (reference sequence). V dropped 2 bases and J dropped 0 bases, with 17 bases sitting between them. The CDR3 covers 18 residues. The record originates from a study of T cells in localized non-small cell lung cancer. Study outcomes and limitations: Higher blood T cell density went with longer overall survival. Heterogeneity cannot be ruled out, as sequencing used one tumor region only. Appearances in adjacent lung were noted for a median approximately 61 of the top 100 tumor clones. Tumor trailed uninvolved adjacent lung in T cell clonality, which peaked there.

Sequencing was performed on peripheral blood, taken before any cancer treatment. The clonotype was recovered from a male donor aged 60 or older with stage III squamous cell lung carcinoma. V usage is TRBV19 and J usage is TRBJ1-3; D possibly corresponds to TRBD1 (5 bases). CDR3 in DNA: TGTGCCAGTAGTATATTAGGTATTGACAGAGACTCTGGAAACACCATATATTTT. Protein sequence: CASSILGIDRDSGNTIYF.